The 18 T cell receptor beta chains presented below share a single source sample, sequenced in a study of cytomegalovirus exposure and HLA in healthy donors. Primers: 60 Vbeta forward and 13 Jbeta reverse. Produced via immunoSEQ multiplex PCR; TCRdb's table is partial and in-frame only. The sample has around 130,000 clones; approximately 80% are singletons. The sequenced sample consisted of PBMCs. All receptors derive from a woman in her thirties or forties in good health and CMV-seropositive.

This clone was seen a few times. The V call is TRBV4-1, the J call TRBJ2-3; TRBD2 matches at 11 bases. Germline V gene data show CDR1 as MGHRA and CDR2 as YSYEKL. This CDR3 has 17 residues. The junction had 5 bases not matched to a gene; V was cut back by 0 bases and J by 3 bases. The DNA for the CDR3 is TGCGCCAGCAGCCAAGATCTAGCGGGAGGCGCGACAGATACGCAGTATTTT. Encoded protein: CASSQDLAGGATDTQYF.

The genes are TRBV7-6 and TRBJ2-7; the D gene is possibly TRBD1 (6 bases). The V and J ends lost 1 base and 1 base respectively, with 11 bases between them. The CDR3 extends over 15 amino acids. Germline CDR1 reads SGHVS; CDR2 reads FNYEAQ. The CDR3 bases are TGTGCCAGCAGCTTAGGTCAGGGGATTTCCTACGAGCAGTACTTC. Protein: CASSLGQGISYEQYF.

This clone came up once. V gene TRBV10-3 combines with J gene TRBJ2-3, with a tentative D call TRBD1 (6 bases). The germline V gene has CDR1 ENHRY and CDR2 SYGVKD. The CDR3 covers 16 residues. V gave up 0 bases and J gave up 0 bases, with 10 bases separating them. The CDR3 sequence: CAISESTGASTDTQYF. The CDR3 coding sequence is TGTGCCATCAGTGAGTCGACAGGAGCAAGCACAGATACGCAGTATTTT.

With regard to this clone: Additional DNA sequences in this sample encode the identical CDR3. The CDR3 reads CASSFSSNQPQHF. The CDR3 DNA is TGTGCCAGCAGTTTCTCTAGCAATCAGCCCCAGCATTTT. This chain joins TRBV27 and TRBJ1-5; D unresolved. Germline V lookup: CDR1 MNHEY, CDR2 SMNVEV (reference sequence). V was shortened by 3 bases and J by 0 bases, with 3 bases between the two germline ends. The CDR3 totals 13 residues.

This clone appeared once. The chain couples TRBV4-2 to TRBJ2-5, with 7 bases matching TRBD2. Losses at the gene ends were 4 bases for V and 2 bases for J; bases not matched to a gene: 4. Per the germline V gene, CDR1 is LGHNA and CDR2 is YNFKEQ. The CDR3 runs 14 residues. CDR3 in DNA: TGTGCCAGCAGCCCAGCTAGCGGACAAGAGACCCAGTACTTC. Translated, it gives CASSPASGQETQYF.

The V and J genes are TRBV28 and TRBJ2-5, with a weak D call TRBD2 (6 bases). Germline values: CDR1 MDHEN, CDR2 SYDVKM. CDR3 length: 14 amino acids. The V end was cut by 5 bases, the J end by 1 base, with 11 bases between. CDR3 residues: CASSEAGSQETQYF. As DNA, the CDR3 is TGTGCCAGCAGTGAGGCGGGAAGCCAAGAGACCCAGTACTTC.

There are a few counts of this clone. The chain has TRBV6-5 and TRBJ1-2, with D uncertain. Germline V gives CDR1 MNHEY, CDR2 SVGAGI. The V end lost 7 bases, the J end lost 2 bases, and 8 bases lay between the germline ends. The CDR3 loop spans 12 amino acids. The CDR3 nucleotides are TGTGCCAGCACCGGGGTCAACTATGGCTACACCTTC. It is translated as CASTGVNYGYTF.

The CDR3 loop reads CASSSRLAGRYGGELFF. CDR3 bases: TGTGCCAGCAGCTCAAGACTAGCGGGACGATATGGCGGGGAGCTGTTTTTT. The chain employs TRBV11-3 and TRBJ2-2, with 11 bases identical to TRBD2. Per the germline V gene, CDR1 is SGHNT and CDR2 is YENEEA. The CDR3 is 17 amino acids. V lost 4 bases, J lost 7 bases, and 11 bases stayed unmatched.

The chain combines TRBV19 with TRBJ2-7; 10 nucleotides align to TRBD1. Trimming at V came to 6 bases and at J to 6 bases, leaving 5 bases not matched to a gene. This CDR3 spans 13 amino acids. The germline V gene has CDR1 LNHDA and CDR2 SQIVND (reference sequence). The DNA of the CDR3 is TGTGCCAGTAGCCCCGGGACAGGGGCCGAGCAGTACTTC. Protein product: CASSPGTGAEQYF.

The table lists this clone with a few counts. The genes are TRBV30 and TRBJ1-6, with TRBD1 matching over 7 bases. Germline V CDR1 and CDR2: GTSNPN, SVGIG (reference sequence). With V trimmed by 3 bases and J by 13 bases, 6 bases remained unmatched. The CDR3 contains 12 residues. CDR3 region: CAWSAGGLPLHF. Written as DNA, the CDR3 is TGTGCCTGGAGCGCAGGGGGTTTGCCCCTCCACTTT.

The J gene is TRBJ1-1, the V gene TRBV7-8; no firm D call. CDR1 is SGHVS and CDR2 is FQNEAQ in the germline V gene. The V and J ends lost 1 base and 1 base respectively, with 7 bases between them. CDR3 length: 14 residues. CDR3 amino acids: CASSLVSGNTEAFF. The CDR3 region has the DNA TGTGCCAGCAGCTTAGTGTCCGGGAACACTGAAGCTTTCTTT.

The count of this clone is one. The chain joins TRBV11-2 to TRBJ2-3, with 8 bases that match TRBD2. This CDR3 region has 15 residues. Germline trimming cut 3 bases from V and 3 bases from J; bases unmatched to any gene: 5. Germline assignment: CDR1 SGHAT and CDR2 FQNNGV. The CDR3 spells CASSLSGSLTDTQYF. The CDR3 DNA follows: TGTGCCAGCAGCTTGAGCGGGAGTTTAACAGATACGCAGTATTTT.

The rearrangement uses TRBV29-1 and TRBJ2-1, with TRBD2 matching 11 bases. From germline, CDR1 is SQVTM and CDR2 ANQGSEA. The V and J ends lost 5 bases and 2 bases, in that order; junction bases with no gene match: 17. This CDR3 is built from 19 residues. This CDR3 reads CSVPNEGLAGGGAYNEQFF. CDR3 sequence (DNA): TGCAGCGTTCCCAACGAGGGGCTAGCGGGAGGTGGGGCCTACAATGAGCAGTTCTTC.

The chain uses TRBV9 and TRBJ2-3, with TRBD2 matching over 7 bases. The CDR3 runs to 17 residues. V dropped 4 bases and J dropped 5; count of bases not matched to a gene: 16. Looked up from germline, CDR1 is SGDLS and CDR2 is YYNGEE. CDR3 nucleotides: TGTGCCAGCAGCTCCCCGCCGGAGAGGGAGGGTCAAGATACGCAGTATTTT. The encoded protein is CASSSPPEREGQDTQYF.

The chain has TRBV29-1 and TRBJ2-2, with 7 bases lining up with TRBD1. From germline, CDR1 is SQVTM and CDR2 ANQGSEA. CDR3 length: 19 residues. Trimming at V came to 0 bases and at J to 0 bases, leaving 13 bases not matched to a gene. CDR3 DNA sequence: TGCAGCGTTGAAGACCTTATCCCCACAGACAGGGCGAACACCGGGGAGCTGTTTTTT. Its protein product is CSVEDLIPTDRANTGELFF.

The chain is built from TRBV19 and TRBJ1-4; TRBD1 might be the D (5 bases). The CDR3 extends over 16 amino acids. Looked up from germline, CDR1 is LNHDA and CDR2 is SQIVND (reference sequence). V gave up 3 bases and J gave up 8 bases, with 19 bases separating them. The CDR3 DNA is TGTGCCAGTAGTATTCCTGCCGGGGGGTTTTACGAAAAACTGTTTTTT. Translation gives CASSIPAGGFYEKLFF.

The chain has TRBV4-1 and TRBJ2-5; 8 bases map to TRBD1. J was trimmed by 4 bases and V by 1 base; bases with no gene match: 5. CDR3 size: 15 residues. Germline lookup yields CDR1 MGHRA and CDR2 YSYEKL. For the CDR3, the DNA is TGCGCCAGCAGCCAAGGGACAGGGCAAACAGAGACCCAGTACTTC. The encoded protein is CASSQGTGQTETQYF.

The chain recombines TRBV28 with TRBJ1-1; maybe TRBD1 (6 bases). CDR1 MDHEN and CDR2 SYDVKM come from the germline V gene. The V gene lost 5 bases and the J gene lost 0 bases, with 7 bases spanning the gap. This CDR3 has 13 residues. As DNA, the CDR3 is TGTGCCAGCAGTGCAGGGGTGAACACTGAAGCTTTCTTT. Its translation: CASSAGVNTEAFF.